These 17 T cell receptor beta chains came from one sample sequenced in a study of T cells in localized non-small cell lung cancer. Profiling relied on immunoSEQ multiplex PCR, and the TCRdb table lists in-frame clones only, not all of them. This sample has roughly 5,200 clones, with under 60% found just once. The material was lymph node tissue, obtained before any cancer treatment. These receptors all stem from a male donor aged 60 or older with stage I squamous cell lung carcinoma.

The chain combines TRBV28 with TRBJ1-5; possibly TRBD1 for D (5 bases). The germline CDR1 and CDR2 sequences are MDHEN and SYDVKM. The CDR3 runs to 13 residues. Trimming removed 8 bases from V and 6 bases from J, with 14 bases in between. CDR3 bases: TGTGCCAGCCTGGGGGGGGGTCCTCAGCCCCAGCATTTT. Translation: CASLGGGPQPQHF.

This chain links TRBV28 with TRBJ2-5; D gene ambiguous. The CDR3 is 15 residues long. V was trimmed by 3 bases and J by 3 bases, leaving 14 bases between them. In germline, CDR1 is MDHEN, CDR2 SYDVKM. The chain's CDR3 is CASSLAGVTKETQYF. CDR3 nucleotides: TGTGCCAGCAGTTTGGCCGGAGTAACTAAAGAGACCCAGTACTTC.

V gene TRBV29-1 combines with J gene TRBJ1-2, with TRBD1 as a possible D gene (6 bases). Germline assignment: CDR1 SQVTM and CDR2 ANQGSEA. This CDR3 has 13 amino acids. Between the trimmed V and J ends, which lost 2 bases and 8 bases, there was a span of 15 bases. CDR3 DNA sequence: TGCAGCGTTGAACTCGGGACAAGGGGAGGCTACACCTTC. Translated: CSVELGTRGGYTF.

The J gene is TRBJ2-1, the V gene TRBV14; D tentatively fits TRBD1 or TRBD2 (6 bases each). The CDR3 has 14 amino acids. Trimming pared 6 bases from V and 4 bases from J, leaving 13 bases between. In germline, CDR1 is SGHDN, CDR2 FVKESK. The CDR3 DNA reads TGTGCCAGCAGGGGAGGACAGAGGTACAATGAGCAGTTCTTC. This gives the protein CASRGGQRYNEQFF.

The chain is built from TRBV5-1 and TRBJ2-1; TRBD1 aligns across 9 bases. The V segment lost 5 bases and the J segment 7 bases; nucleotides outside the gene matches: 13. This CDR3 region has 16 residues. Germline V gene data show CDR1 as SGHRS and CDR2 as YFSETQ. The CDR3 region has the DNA TGCGCCAGCAGTTATTATGGGACAGGGACAGCAAATGAGCAGTTCTTC. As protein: CASSYYGTGTANEQFF.

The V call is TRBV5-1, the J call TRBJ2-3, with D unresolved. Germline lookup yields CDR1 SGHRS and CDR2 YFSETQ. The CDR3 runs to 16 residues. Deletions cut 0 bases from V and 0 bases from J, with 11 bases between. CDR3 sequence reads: CASSLGHRISTDTQYF. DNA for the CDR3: TGCGCCAGCAGCTTGGGGCATAGAATTAGCACAGATACGCAGTATTTT.

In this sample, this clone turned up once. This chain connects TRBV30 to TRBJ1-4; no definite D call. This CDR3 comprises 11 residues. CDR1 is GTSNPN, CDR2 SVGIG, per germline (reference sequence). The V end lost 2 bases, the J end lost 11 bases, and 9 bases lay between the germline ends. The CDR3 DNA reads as TGTGCCTGGAGTAGAGAAGTGAAACTGTTTTTT. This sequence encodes CAWSREVKLFF.

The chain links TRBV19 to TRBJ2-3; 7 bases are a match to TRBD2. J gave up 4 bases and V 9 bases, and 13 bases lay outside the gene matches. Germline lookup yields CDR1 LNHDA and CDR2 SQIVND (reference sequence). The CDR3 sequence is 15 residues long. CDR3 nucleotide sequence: TGTGCCAGCACCCAATACGGCGGGAGCCCAGATACGCAGTATTTT. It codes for CASTQYGGSPDTQYF.

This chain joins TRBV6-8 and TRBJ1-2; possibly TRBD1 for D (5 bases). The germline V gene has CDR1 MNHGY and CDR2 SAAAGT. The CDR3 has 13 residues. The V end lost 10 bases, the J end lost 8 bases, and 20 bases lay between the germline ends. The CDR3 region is CAIRADQTIGYTF. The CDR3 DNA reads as TGTGCCATCAGGGCTGACCAAACTATAGGCTACACCTTC.

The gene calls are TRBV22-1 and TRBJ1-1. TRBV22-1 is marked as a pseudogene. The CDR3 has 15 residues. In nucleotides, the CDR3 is TGTGCCAGCAGTCCCCGTTATCAAATCGGCACTGAAGCTTTCTTT. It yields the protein CASSPRYQIGTEAFF.

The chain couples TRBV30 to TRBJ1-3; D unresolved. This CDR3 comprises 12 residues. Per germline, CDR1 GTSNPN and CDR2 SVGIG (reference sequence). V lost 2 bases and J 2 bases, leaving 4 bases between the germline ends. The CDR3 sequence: CAWSTAGNTIYF. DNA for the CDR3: TGTGCCTGGAGTACCGCTGGAAACACCATATATTTT.

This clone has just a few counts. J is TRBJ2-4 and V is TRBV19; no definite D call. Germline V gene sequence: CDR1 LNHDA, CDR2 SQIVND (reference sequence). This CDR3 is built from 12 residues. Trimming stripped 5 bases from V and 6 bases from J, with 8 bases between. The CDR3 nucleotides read TGTGCCAGTAGTGTCCCCGCAAACATTCAGTACTTC. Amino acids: CASSVPANIQYF.

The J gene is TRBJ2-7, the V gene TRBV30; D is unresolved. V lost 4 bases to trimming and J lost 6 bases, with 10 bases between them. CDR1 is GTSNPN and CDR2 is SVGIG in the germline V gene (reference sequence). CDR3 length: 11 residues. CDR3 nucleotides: TGTGCCTGGACCCAAGCAGCCGAGCAGTACTTC. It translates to CAWTQAAEQYF.

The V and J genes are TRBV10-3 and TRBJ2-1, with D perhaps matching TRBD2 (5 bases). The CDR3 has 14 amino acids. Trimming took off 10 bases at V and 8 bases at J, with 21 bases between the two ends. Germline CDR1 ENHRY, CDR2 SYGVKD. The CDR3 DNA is TGTGCCAGCGGCAGATCCGCAGGAGGCCATGAGCAGTTCTTC. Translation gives CASGRSAGGHEQFF.

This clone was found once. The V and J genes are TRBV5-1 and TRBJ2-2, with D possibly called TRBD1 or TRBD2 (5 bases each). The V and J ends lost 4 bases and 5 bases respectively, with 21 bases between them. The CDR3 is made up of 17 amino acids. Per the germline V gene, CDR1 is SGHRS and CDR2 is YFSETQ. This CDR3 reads CASSQSLPGQITGELFF. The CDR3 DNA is TGCGCCAGCAGCCAATCTCTCCCGGGGCAGATAACCGGGGAGCTGTTTTTT. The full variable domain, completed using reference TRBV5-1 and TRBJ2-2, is KAGVTQTPRYLIKTRGQQVTLSCSPISGHRSVSWYQQTPGQGLQFLFEYFSETQRNKGNFPGRFSGRQFSNSRSEMNVSTLELGDSALYLCASSQSLPGQITGELFFGEGSRLTVL.

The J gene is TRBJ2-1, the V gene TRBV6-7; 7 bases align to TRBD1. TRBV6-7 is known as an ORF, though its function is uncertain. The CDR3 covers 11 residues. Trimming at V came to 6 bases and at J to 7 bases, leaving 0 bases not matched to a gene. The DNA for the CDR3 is TGTGCCAGCAGCAGGGGGAATGAGCAGTTCTTC. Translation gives CASSRGNEQFF.

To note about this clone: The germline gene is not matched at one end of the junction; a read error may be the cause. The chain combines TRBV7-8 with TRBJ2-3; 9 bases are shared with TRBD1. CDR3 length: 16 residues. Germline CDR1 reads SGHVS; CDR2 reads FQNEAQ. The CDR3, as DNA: TGTGCCAGCAGCTTAGCGAAGGACAGGGGACCAGATACGCAATATTTT. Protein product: CASSLAKDRGPDTQYF.